The sequence of this T cell receptor beta chain was determined in a study of graft-versus-host responses after intestinal transplantation. Study information: Among the recipients, transplants were multivisceral, liver-intestinal, or isolated intestinal. Anti-thymocyte globulin served as induction for all recipients, who then took tacrolimus and steroids for 2 to 4 years.

Germline V gives CDR1 LNHDA, CDR2 SQIVND (reference sequence). The CDR3 totals 14 residues. Trimming left V 3 bases short and J 5 bases short, with 11 bases between. Sequenced by immunoSEQ multiplex PCR; TCRdb stores in-frame clones only, minus some. This sample has approximately 92,000 clones, with under 95% found just once. As regards this clone: Its antigen remains unknown.

Study-wide points: Peak GvH clone levels in circulation were associated with early post-transplant HvG declines. Present in recipient marrow, GvH clones included some that appeared first in ileum or blood.

J is TRBJ2-1 and V is TRBV19, with a tentative D call TRBD1 (5 bases). This specimen was unstimulated CD8+ T cells sorted from spleen or lymph node cells, taken before intestinal transplant. This clonotype originated in a human donor who received an intestinal transplant. The CDR3 is CASSIRDGDNEQFF. The CDR3 DNA reads TGTGCCAGTAGTATCAGGGATGGGGACAATGAGCAGTTCTTC. Together with reference TRBV19 and TRBJ2-1, the CDR3 gives the full variable domain: DGGITQSPKYLFRKEGQNVTLSCEQNLNHDAMYWYRQDPGQGLRLIYYSQIVNDFQKGDIAEGYSVSREKKESFPLTVTSAQKNPTAFYLCASSIRDGDNEQFFGPGTRLTVL.